Sequencing of this T cell receptor beta chain was carried out in a study of blood T cell repertoires in COVID-19. Profiled with immunoSEQ multiplex PCR; TCRdb holds only in-frame clones, not every one. The sample comprises about 30,000 clones, 85% of which are singletons, and roughly 9.1% rests with the top ten. Germline trimming cut 1 base from V and 10 bases from J; bases unmatched to any gene: 8. The CDR3 spans 14 residues. The germline gives CDR1 LNHDA, CDR2 SQIVND (reference sequence). Sequencing used peripheral blood. V and J are TRBV19 and TRBJ2-3, with 7 bases identical to TRBD2. This clonotype was sampled from an elderly man with active COVID-19. This CDR3 is CASSIGQAGSAQYF. CDR3 coding DNA: TGTGCCAGTAGTATAGGCCAAGCGGGGTCTGCGCAGTATTTT. Full variable domain (outside the CDR3, taken from reference TRBV19 and TRBJ2-3): DGGITQSPKYLFRKEGQNVTLSCEQNLNHDAMYWYRQDPGQGLRLIYYSQIVNDFQKGDIAEGYSVSREKKESFPLTVTSAQKNPTAFYLCASSIGQAGSAQYFGPGTRLTVL.